This TCR beta chain came from a study of cytomegalovirus exposure and HLA in healthy donors. This CDR3 comprises 14 residues. Trimming cost V 2 bases and J 7 bases, with 10 bases left between them. Per germline, CDR1 SGHDT and CDR2 YYEEEE. The PCR had 60 Vbeta and 13 Jbeta primers. Here immunoSEQ multiplex PCR was the method, and the copy in TCRdb shows in-frame clones only, minus some. The sample holds 140,000 or so clones; 61% are singletons and the top ten take around 2%. Material for sequencing was PBMCs. This TCR was recovered from a male donor in good health and CMV-seronegative. The V gene is TRBV5-6, the J gene TRBJ1-6; D not resolved. CDR3 amino acids: CASSLRGFNSPLHF. For the CDR3, the DNA is TGTGCCAGCAGCTTACGAGGGTTCAATTCACCCCTCCACTTT.